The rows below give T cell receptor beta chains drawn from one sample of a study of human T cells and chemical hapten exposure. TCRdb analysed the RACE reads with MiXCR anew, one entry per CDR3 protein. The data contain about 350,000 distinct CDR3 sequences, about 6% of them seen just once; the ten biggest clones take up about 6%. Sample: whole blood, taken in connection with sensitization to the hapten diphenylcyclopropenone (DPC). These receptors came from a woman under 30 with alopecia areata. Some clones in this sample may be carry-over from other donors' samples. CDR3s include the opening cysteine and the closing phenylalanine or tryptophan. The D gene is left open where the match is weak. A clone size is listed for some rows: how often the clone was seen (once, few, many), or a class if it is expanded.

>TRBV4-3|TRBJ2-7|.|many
TGCGCCAGCAGCCAAGATGCGGGCTACGAGCAGTACTTC
CASSQDAGYEQYF
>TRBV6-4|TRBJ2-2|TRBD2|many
TGTGCCAGCAGTGACGGAACGGGGGGAGACACCGGGGAGCTGTTTTTT
CASSDGTGGDTGELFF
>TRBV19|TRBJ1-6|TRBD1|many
TGTGCCAGTAGGTTCCGGGACAGGGAATTTTCACCCCTCCACTTT
CASRFRDREFSPLHF
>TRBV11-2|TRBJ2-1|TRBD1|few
TGTGCCAGCAGCTTACCCGACGACAGGGGGTACAATGAGCAGTTCTTC
CASSLPDDRGYNEQFF
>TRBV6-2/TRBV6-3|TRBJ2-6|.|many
TGTGCCAGCAGGGACAGAAATAACCTCCTGACTTTC
CASRDRNNLLTF
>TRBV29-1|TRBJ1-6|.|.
TGCAGCGTTGCTGAAAGCTCCTATAATTCACCCCTCCACTTT
CSVAESSYNSPLHF
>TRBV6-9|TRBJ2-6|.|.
TGTGCCAGCAGTTATGACCGCTCTGGGGCCAACGTCCTGACTTTC
CASSYDRSGANVLTF
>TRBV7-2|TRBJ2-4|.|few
TGTGCCAGCAGCATGGGGGGCAGCCAAAACATTCAGTACTTC
CASSMGGSQNIQYF
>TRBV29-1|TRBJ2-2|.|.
TGCAGCGTCCGGGAGAGGAACACCGGGGAGCTGTTTTTT
CSVRERNTGELFF
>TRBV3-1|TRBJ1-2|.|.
TGTGCCAGCAGCCAAGACAGGTACAACTATGGCTACACCTTC
CASSQDRYNYGYTF
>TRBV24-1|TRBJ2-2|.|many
TGTGCCACCAGTGATTCGAGTGCCGGGGAGCTGTTTTTT
CATSDSSAGELFF
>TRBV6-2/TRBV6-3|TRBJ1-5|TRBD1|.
TGTGCCAGCAACACCGGGACAGGCTCGGGTCAGCCCCAGCATTTT
CASNTGTGSGQPQHF